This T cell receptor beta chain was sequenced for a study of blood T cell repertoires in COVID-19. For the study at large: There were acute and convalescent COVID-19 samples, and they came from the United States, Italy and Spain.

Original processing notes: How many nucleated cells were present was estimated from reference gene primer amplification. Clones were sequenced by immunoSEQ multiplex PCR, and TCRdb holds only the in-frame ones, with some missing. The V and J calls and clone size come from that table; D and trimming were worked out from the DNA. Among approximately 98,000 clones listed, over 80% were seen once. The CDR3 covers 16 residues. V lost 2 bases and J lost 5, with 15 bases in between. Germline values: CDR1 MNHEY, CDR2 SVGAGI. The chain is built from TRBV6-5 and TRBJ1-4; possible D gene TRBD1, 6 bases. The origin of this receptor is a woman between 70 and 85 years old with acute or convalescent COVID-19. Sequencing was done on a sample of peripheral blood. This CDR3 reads CASSYEPGVPNEKLFF. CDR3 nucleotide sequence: TGTGCCAGCAGTTACGAGCCAGGGGTCCCCAATGAAAAACTGTTTTTT.